The 20 T cell receptor beta chains presented below share a single source sample, sequenced in a study of blood T cell repertoires in COVID-19. Profiled with immunoSEQ multiplex PCR; TCRdb holds only in-frame clones, not every one. There are 130,000 or so clones in the sample; 75% to 85% occur only once, and 9% to 14% lies in the top ten. The source material was peripheral blood. Receptors originate from a human donor in a cohort sampled during active COVID-19.

This chain joins TRBV18 and TRBJ2-5, with D possibly being TRBD2 (5 bases). Germline CDR1 is KGHSH and CDR2 is LQKENI. V lost 3 bases, J lost 3 bases, and 14 bases lay in between. The CDR3 runs 15 residues. In DNA, the CDR3 is TGTGCCAGCTCACCCTCGAGATCGGGGAAAGAGACCCAGTACTTC. Protein sequence: CASSPSRSGKETQYF.

In nucleotides, the CDR3 is TGTGCCAGCAGTGAGCAGGGCAGCTCCTACGAGCAGTACTTC. Its protein product is CASSEQGSSYEQYF. The chain couples TRBV25-1 to TRBJ2-7; tentative D call: TRBD1 (5 bases). This CDR3 spans 14 amino acids. Between the trimmed V and J ends, which lost 3 bases and 0 bases, there was a span of 9 bases. Germline V gives CDR1 MGHDK, CDR2 SYGVNS.

The genes are TRBV15 and TRBJ2-5; a weak D match, TRBD2 (6 bases). The CDR3 extends over 14 amino acids. Germline values: CDR1 LNHNV, CDR2 YYDKDF (reference sequence). Trimming took off 5 bases at V and 3 bases at J, with 13 bases between the two ends. The CDR3 DNA reads as TGTGCCACCAGCGATCGAGGGGAGGAAGAGACCCAGTACTTC. It yields the protein CATSDRGEEETQYF.

CDR3: CASSPRTGGLANEKLFF. The CDR3 DNA sequence: TGTGCCAGCTCACCAAGGACAGGGGGATTAGCTAATGAAAAACTGTTTTTT. The chain links TRBV18 to TRBJ1-4, with 10 positions matching TRBD1. Germline-derived CDR1 and CDR2 are KGHSH and LQKENI. The junction had 6 bases not matched to a gene; V was cut back by 2 bases and J by 3 bases. The length of the CDR3 is 17 residues.

J is TRBJ2-7 and V is TRBV7-6; D may be TRBD1 (5 bases). Deletions cut 5 bases from V and 7 bases from J, with 21 bases between. CDR3 length equals 15 residues. Looked up from germline, CDR1 is SGHVS and CDR2 is FNYEAQ. DNA for the CDR3: TGTGCCAGCAGCGTATATACAGCGACAGCCGATGAGCAGTACTTC. It encodes CASSVYTATADEQYF.

The chain employs TRBV11-2 and TRBJ2-7; D possibly corresponds to TRBD2 (7 bases). V gave up 7 bases and J gave up 2 bases, with 24 bases separating them. CDR3 length: 17 amino acids. Germline V gene sequence: CDR1 SGHAT, CDR2 FQNNGV. CDR3 in amino acids: CASNTRPGGGFTYEQYF. Here the CDR3 DNA reads TGTGCCAGCAACACTAGGCCGGGGGGCGGGTTCACCTACGAGCAGTACTTC.

The chain carries TRBV27 and TRBJ2-3; D unresolved. Trimming took off 9 bases at V and 6 bases at J, with 16 bases between the two ends. This CDR3 contains 13 residues. In germline, CDR1 is MNHEY, CDR2 SMNVEV (reference sequence). This chain's CDR3 is CASEVIPGDTQYF. The DNA for the CDR3 is TGTGCCAGTGAGGTCATCCCTGGGGATACGCAGTATTTT.

The chain recombines TRBV4-2 with TRBJ2-7, with D possibly being TRBD2 (5 bases). The germline CDR1 and CDR2 sequences are LGHNA and YNFKEQ. V lost 4 bases, J lost 6 bases, and 10 bases lay in between. This CDR3 has 12 amino acids. The CDR3 nucleotides read TGTGCCAGCAGCCCCGGCGGGCTCGAGCAGTACTTC. Protein sequence: CASSPGGLEQYF.

This clone was found a few times. This sequence joins TRBV6-5 and TRBJ1-2, with TRBD1 as a possible D gene (5 bases). This CDR3 region has 13 residues. Germline values: CDR1 MNHEY, CDR2 SVGAGI. V dropped 8 bases and J dropped 1 base, with 11 bases sitting between them. CDR3 amino acids: CASQEGVNYGYTF. The CDR3 DNA sequence: TGTGCCAGCCAGGAAGGGGTTAACTATGGCTACACCTTC.

The V call is TRBV28, the J call TRBJ2-3; possible D gene TRBD1, 6 bases. The V gene's germline CDR1 is MDHEN and CDR2 SYDVKM. The CDR3 has 13 amino acids. Deletions cut 6 bases from V and 7 bases from J, with 14 bases between. CDR3 nucleotide sequence: TGTGCCAGCAGCCTCGCAGGGGTAAATACGCAGTATTTT. It yields the protein CASSLAGVNTQYF.

The rearrangement links TRBV18 to TRBJ2-7; D might be TRBD2 (7 bases). CDR1 and CDR2 from the germline V gene are KGHSH and LQKENI. Deletions cut 8 bases from V and 3 bases from J, with 14 bases between. This CDR3 region has 13 residues. The CDR3 sequence: CASGGGRSYEQYF. The CDR3 DNA follows: TGTGCCAGCGGGGGGGGGCGCAGCTACGAGCAGTACTTC. Based on the CDR3 plus reference TRBV18 and TRBJ2-7, the full variable domain is NAGVMQNPRHLVRRRGQEARLRCSPMKGHSHVYWYRQLPEEGLKFMVYLQKENIIDESGMPKERFSAEFPKEGPSILRIQQVVRGDSAAYFCASGGGRSYEQYFGPGTRLTVT.

The table lists this clone with a few counts. The chain employs TRBV6-1 and TRBJ2-3; 11 bases are a match to TRBD1. Germline V gives CDR1 MNHNS, CDR2 SASEGT. Trimming removed 3 bases from V and 4 bases from J; junction bases left unmatched: 6. The CDR3 is 16 residues long. The CDR3 DNA reads TGTGCCAGCAGTGATGGGACAGGGGGAGGCCCAGATACGCAGTATTTT. Amino acids: CASSDGTGGGPDTQYF.

The V gene is TRBV7-2, the J gene TRBJ1-2, with D possibly being TRBD1 (5 bases). Trimming removed 5 bases from V and 9 bases from J, with 13 bases in between. The CDR3 length is 12 residues. In germline, CDR1 is SGHTA, CDR2 FQGNSA. The CDR3 loop reads CASSAPGSRYTF. For the CDR3, the DNA is TGTGCCAGCAGCGCTCCAGGGTCGCGCTACACCTTC. The whole variable domain, filled in from reference TRBV7-2 and TRBJ1-2, reads GAGVSQSPSNKVTEKGKDVELRCDPISGHTALYWYRQSLGQGLEFLIYFQGNSAPDKSGLPSDRFSAERTGGSVSTLTIQRTQQEDSAVYLCASSAPGSRYTFGSGTRLTVV.

A word on this clone: Other DNA sequences in the sample encode the same CDR3. The chain is built from TRBV6-5 and TRBJ1-2, with TRBD1 identical over 7 bases. There are 13 residues in the CDR3. Germline values: CDR1 MNHEY, CDR2 SVGAGI. After removal of 5 bases from V and 3 bases from J, the junction contained 3 bases not matched to a gene. The CDR3 loop reads CASSPTGDYGYTF. The CDR3 DNA reads as TGTGCCAGCAGTCCAACAGGGGACTATGGCTACACCTTC.

The V gene is TRBV28, the J gene TRBJ1-2; TRBD1 matches at 9 bases. V gave up 4 bases and J gave up 7 bases; unmatched junction bases: 7. Germline loops: CDR1 MDHEN, CDR2 SYDVKM. The CDR3 loop spans 14 amino acids. CDR3 protein: CASSSGQGWSGYTF. Written as DNA, the CDR3 is TGTGCCAGCAGTTCGGGACAGGGTTGGAGTGGCTACACCTTC.

The chain couples TRBV4-1 to TRBJ2-7; the match to TRBD1 covers 11 bases. The CDR3 runs 16 residues. Germline loops: CDR1 MGHRA, CDR2 YSYEKL. Losses at the gene ends were 3 bases for V and 3 bases for J; bases not matched to a gene: 7. The CDR3: CASSQPGQGAGYEQYF. CDR3 coding DNA: TGCGCCAGCAGCCAGCCCGGACAGGGGGCGGGCTACGAGCAGTACTTC.

This chain connects TRBV6-5 to TRBJ2-3, with D possibly TRBD1 on 6 matching bases. The CDR3 covers 15 residues. V was pared by 2 bases and J by 4 bases, with 13 bases between. The germline gives CDR1 MNHEY, CDR2 SVGAGI. CDR3 in amino acids: CASSYQGKIPDTQYF. The CDR3 nucleotides read TGTGCCAGCAGTTACCAGGGGAAAATTCCAGATACGCAGTATTTT.

The chain couples TRBV6-6 to TRBJ2-5; no clear D gene. CDR1 MNHNY and CDR2 SVGAGI come from the germline V gene (reference sequence). V lost 2 bases and J lost 4, with 8 bases in between. This CDR3 has 13 amino acids. CDR3 region: CASSYPPSETQYF. The CDR3 DNA reads as TGTGCCAGCAGTTACCCTCCGTCAGAGACCCAGTACTTC.

This clone was detected once. The V and J genes are TRBV5-1 and TRBJ2-1; D perhaps matches TRBD1 (5 bases). Germline CDR1 reads SGHRS; CDR2 reads YFSETQ. Trimming stripped 1 base from V and 9 bases from J, with 11 bases between. The CDR3 covers 13 residues. Here the CDR3 DNA reads TGCGCCAGCAGCTTGAGTCCAGGGTTTGAGCAGTTCTTC. Residues: CASSLSPGFEQFF.

The chain couples TRBV6-5 to TRBJ1-4; D is unresolved. This CDR3 has 14 residues. In germline, CDR1 is MNHEY, CDR2 SVGAGI. V lost 8 bases and J lost 2, with 12 bases in between. This chain's CDR3 is CASGSGRTNEKLFF. Written as DNA, the CDR3 is TGTGCCAGCGGGTCAGGCAGGACTAATGAAAAACTGTTTTTT.